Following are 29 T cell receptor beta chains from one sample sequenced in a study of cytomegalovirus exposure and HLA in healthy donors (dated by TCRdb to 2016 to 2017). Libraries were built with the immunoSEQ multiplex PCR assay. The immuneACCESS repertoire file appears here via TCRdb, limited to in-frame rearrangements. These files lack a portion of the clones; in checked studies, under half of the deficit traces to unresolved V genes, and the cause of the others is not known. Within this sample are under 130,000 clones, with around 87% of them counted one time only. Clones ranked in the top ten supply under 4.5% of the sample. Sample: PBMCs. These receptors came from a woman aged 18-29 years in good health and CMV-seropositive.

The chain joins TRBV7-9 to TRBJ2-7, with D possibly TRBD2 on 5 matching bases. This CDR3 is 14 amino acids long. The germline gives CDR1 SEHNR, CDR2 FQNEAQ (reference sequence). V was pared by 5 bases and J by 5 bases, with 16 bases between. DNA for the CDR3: TGTGCCAGCAGCAAAGTTCGGGGTATGGACGAGCAGTACTTC. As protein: CASSKVRGMDEQYF.

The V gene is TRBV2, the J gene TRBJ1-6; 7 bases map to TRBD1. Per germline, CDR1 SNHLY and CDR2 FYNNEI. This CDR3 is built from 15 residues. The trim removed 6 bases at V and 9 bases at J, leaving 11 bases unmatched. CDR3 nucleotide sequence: TGTGCCAGCAGCACTACAGACAGGGAAGGTTCACCCCTCCACTTT. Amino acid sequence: CASSTTDREGSPLHF.

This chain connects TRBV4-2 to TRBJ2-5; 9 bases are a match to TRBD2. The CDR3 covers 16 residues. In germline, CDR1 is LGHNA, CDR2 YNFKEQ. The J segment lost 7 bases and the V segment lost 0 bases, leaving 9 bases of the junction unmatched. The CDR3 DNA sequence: TGTGCCAGCAGCCAAGAAATAGCGGGAGCAGTAGGGACCCAGTACTTC. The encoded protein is CASSQEIAGAVGTQYF.

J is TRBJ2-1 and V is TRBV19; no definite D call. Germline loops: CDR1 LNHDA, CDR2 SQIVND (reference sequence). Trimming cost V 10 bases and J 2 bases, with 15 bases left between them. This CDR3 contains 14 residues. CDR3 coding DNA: TGTGCCACCCGATCAGACTCCGCCTACAATGAGCAGTTCTTC. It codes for CATRSDSAYNEQFF.

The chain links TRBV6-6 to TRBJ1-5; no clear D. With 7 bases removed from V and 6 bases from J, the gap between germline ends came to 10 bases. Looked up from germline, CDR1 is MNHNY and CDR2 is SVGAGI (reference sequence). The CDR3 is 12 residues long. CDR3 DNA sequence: TGTGCCAGCACCGCCCCAGGTCAGCCCCAGCATTTT. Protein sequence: CASTAPGQPQHF.

The CDR3 region is CASSPDRTYGYTF. DNA for the CDR3: TGTGCCAGCAGCCCCGACAGGACTTATGGCTACACCTTC. V gene TRBV5-4 combines with J gene TRBJ1-2, with D possibly TRBD1 on 6 matching bases. The ends were cut back, 4 bases at V and 5 bases at J, with 12 bases in the middle. The CDR3 spans 13 residues. Germline V lookup: CDR1 SGHNT, CDR2 YYREEE (reference sequence).

The CDR3 is CASSFSGRFGDTQYF. CDR3 DNA: TGTGCCAGCAGTTTTAGCGGGAGATTCGGAGATACGCAGTATTTT. The J gene is TRBJ2-3, the V gene TRBV28, with 9 bases that match TRBD2. This CDR3 is built from 15 residues. CDR1 MDHEN and CDR2 SYDVKM come from the germline V gene. After removal of 3 bases from V and 5 bases from J, the junction contained 6 bases not matched to a gene.

CDR3 DNA: TGTGCCAGCAGTTTAGTACAATTTGGAAACACCATATATTTT. Translating it yields CASSLVQFGNTIYF. The V and J genes are TRBV28 and TRBJ1-3; D not certain. CDR3 length: 14 residues. CDR1 is MDHEN and CDR2 is SYDVKM in the germline V gene. Trimming pared 2 bases from V and 3 bases from J, leaving 8 bases between.

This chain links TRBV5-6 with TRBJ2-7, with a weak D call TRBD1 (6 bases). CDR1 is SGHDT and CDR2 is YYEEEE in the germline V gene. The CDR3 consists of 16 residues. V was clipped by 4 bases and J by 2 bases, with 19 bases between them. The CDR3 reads CASSPPGTPSTYEQYF. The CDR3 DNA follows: TGTGCCAGCAGCCCCCCCGGGACACCCTCTACCTACGAGCAGTACTTC.

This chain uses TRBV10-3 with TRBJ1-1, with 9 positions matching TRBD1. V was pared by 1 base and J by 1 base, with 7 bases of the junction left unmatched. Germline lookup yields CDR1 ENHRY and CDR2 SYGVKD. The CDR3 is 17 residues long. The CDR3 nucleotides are TGTGCCATCAGTGAGTTAACAGGGGGCGTTTCGAACACTGAAGCTTTCTTT. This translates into CAISELTGGVSNTEAFF.

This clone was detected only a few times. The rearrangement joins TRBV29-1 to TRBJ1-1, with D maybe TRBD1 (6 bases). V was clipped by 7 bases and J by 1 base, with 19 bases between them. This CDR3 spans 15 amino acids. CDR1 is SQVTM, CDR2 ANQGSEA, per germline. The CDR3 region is CSATKSSGANTEAFF. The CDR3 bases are TGCAGCGCTACAAAAAGCTCAGGGGCGAACACTGAAGCTTTCTTT.

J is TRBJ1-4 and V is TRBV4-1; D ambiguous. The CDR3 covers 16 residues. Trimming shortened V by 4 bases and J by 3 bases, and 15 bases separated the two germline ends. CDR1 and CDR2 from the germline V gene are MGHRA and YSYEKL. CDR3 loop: CASSPGRGSANEKLFF. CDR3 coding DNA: TGCGCCAGCAGCCCCGGTCGAGGATCGGCTAATGAAAAACTGTTTTTT.

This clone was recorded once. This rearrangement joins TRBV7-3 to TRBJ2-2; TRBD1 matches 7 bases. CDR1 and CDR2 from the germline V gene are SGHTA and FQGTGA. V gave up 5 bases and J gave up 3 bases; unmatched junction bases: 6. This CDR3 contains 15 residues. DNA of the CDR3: TGTGCCAGCAGCCCAACAGGGGCCGACACCGGGGAGCTGTTTTTT. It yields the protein CASSPTGADTGELFF.

The CDR3 DNA sequence: TGCAGCGTGGCTCAGGGTCTACACTCCTACGAGCAGTACTTC. It translates to CSVAQGLHSYEQYF. V is TRBV29-1 and J is TRBJ2-7, with D maybe TRBD1 (5 bases). Per the germline V gene, CDR1 is SQVTM and CDR2 is ANQGSEA. Deletions cut 6 bases from V and 0 bases from J, with 15 bases between. This CDR3 has 14 residues.

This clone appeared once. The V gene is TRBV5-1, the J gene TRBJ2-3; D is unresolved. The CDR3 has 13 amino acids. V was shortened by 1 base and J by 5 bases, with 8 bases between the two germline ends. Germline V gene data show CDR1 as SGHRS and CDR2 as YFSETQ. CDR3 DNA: TGCGCCAGCAGCTTGTCAGATTTAGATACGCAGTATTTT. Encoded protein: CASSLSDLDTQYF.

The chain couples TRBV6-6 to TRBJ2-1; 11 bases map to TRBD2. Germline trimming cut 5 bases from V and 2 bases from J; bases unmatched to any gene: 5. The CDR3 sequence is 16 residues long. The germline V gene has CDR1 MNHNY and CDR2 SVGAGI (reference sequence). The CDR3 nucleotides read TGTGCCAGCAGTATTGGGACTAGCGGAGCCTACAATGAGCAGTTCTTC. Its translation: CASSIGTSGAYNEQFF.

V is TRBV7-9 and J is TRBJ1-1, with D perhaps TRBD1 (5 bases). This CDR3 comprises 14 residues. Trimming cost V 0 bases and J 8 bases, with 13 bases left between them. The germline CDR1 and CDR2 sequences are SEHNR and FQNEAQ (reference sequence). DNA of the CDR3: TGTGCCAGCAGCTTAGCCAGGGCCCGTTCGGAAGCTTTCTTT. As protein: CASSLARARSEAFF.

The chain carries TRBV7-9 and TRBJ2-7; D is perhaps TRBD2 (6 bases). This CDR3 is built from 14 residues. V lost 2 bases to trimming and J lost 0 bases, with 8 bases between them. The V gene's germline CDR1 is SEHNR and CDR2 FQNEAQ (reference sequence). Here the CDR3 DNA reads TGTGCCAGCAGCTTACCGGGAGCCTCCTACGAGCAGTACTTC. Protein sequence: CASSLPGASYEQYF.

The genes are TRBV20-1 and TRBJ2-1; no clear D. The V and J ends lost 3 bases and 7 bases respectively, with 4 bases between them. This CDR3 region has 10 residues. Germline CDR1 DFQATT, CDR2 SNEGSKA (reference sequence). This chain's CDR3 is CSARTNEQFF. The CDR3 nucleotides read TGCAGTGCTAGGACAAATGAGCAGTTCTTC.

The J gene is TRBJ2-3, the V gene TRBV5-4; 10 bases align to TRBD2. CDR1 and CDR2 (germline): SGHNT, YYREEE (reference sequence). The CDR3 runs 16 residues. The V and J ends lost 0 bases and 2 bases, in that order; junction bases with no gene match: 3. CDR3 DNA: TGTGCCAGCAGCTTGGGTCTAGCGGGGGTCACAGATACGCAGTATTTT. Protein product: CASSLGLAGVTDTQYF.

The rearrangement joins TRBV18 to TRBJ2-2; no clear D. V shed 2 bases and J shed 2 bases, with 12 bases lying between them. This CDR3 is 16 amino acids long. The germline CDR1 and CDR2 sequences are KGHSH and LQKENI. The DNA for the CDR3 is TGTGCCAGCTCACCAGAGAGGCGGTCTAACACCGGGGAGCTGTTTTTT. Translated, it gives CASSPERRSNTGELFF.

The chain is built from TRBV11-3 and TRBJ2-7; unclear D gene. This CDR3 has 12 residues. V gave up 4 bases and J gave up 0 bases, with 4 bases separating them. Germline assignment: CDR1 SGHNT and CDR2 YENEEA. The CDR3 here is CASSSSSYEQYF. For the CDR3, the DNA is TGTGCCAGCAGCTCGAGCTCCTACGAGCAGTACTTC.

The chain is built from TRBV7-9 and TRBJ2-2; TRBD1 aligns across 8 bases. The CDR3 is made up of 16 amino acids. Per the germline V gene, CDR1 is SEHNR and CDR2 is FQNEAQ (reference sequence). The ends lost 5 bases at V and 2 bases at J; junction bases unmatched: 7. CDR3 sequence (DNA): TGTGCCAGCAGCAGCCGACAGGGGAGAAACACCGGGGAGCTGTTTTTT. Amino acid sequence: CASSSRQGRNTGELFF.

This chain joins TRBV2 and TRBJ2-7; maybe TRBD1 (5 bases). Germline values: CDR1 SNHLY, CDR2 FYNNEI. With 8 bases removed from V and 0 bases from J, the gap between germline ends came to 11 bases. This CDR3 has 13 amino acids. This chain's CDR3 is CASGALPSYEQYF. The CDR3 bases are TGTGCCAGCGGGGCCCTTCCCTCCTACGAGCAGTACTTC.

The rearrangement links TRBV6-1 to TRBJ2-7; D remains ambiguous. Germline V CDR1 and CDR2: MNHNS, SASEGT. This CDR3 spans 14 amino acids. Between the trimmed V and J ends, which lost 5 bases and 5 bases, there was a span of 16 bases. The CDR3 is CASSLWVSGNEQYF. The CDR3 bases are TGTGCCAGCAGTTTGTGGGTTTCAGGTAACGAGCAGTACTTC.

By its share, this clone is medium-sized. This CDR3 reads CASIQGEGASYEQYF. The DNA of the CDR3 is TGTGCCAGCATTCAGGGGGAAGGGGCGTCCTACGAGCAGTACTTC. The rearrangement joins TRBV6-1 to TRBJ2-7, with TRBD1 identical over 7 bases. Unmatched junction bases numbered 10, after V lost 7 bases and J lost 1 base. The CDR3 sequence is 15 residues long. CDR1 is MNHNS, CDR2 SASEGT, per germline.

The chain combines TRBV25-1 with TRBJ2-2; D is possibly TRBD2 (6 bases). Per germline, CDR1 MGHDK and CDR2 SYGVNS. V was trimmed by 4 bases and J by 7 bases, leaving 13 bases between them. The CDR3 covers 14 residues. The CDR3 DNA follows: TGTGCCAGCAGTGCCCTGGGGGGAAGCGGGGAGCTGTTTTTT. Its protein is CASSALGGSGELFF. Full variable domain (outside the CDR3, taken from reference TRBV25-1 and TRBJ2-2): EADIYQTPRYLVIGTGKKITLECSQTMGHDKMYWYQQDPGMELHLIHYSYGVNSTEKGDLSSESTVSRIRTEHFPLTLESARPSHTSQYLCASSALGGSGELFFGEGSRLTVL.

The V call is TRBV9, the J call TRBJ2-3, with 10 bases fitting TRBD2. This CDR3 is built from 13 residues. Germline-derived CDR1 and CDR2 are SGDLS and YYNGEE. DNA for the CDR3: TGTGTTAGCGGGAGGAGTTGGACAGATACGCAGTATTTT. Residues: CVSGRSWTDTQYF. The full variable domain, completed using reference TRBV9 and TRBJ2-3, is DSGVTQTPKHLITATGQRVTLRCSPRSGDLSVYWYQQSLDQGLQFLIQYYNGEERAKGNILERFSAQQFPDLHSELNLSSLELGDSALYFCVSGRSWTDTQYFGPGTRLTVL.

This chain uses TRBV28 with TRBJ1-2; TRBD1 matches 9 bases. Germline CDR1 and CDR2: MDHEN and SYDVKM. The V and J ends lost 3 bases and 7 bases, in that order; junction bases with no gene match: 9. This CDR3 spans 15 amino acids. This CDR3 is CASSFAGTGMGGYTF. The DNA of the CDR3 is TGTGCCAGCAGTTTTGCCGGGACAGGGATGGGTGGCTACACCTTC.